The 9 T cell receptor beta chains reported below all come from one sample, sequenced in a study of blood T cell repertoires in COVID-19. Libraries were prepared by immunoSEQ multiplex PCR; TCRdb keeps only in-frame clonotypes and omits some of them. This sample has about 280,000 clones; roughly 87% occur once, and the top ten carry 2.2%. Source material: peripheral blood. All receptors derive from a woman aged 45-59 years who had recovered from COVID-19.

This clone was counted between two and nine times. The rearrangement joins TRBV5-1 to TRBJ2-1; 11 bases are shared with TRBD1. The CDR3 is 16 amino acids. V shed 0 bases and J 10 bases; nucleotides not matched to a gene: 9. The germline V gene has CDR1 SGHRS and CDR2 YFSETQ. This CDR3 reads CASSLAGTGGIGEQFF. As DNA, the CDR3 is TGCGCCAGCAGCTTGGCCGGGACAGGGGGTATTGGCGAGCAGTTCTTC.

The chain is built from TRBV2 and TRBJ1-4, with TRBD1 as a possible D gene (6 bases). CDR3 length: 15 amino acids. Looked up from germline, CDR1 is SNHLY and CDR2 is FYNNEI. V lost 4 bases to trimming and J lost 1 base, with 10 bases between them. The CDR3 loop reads CASSGVTGTNEKLFF. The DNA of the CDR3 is TGTGCCAGCAGTGGAGTGACAGGAACTAATGAAAAACTGTTTTTT. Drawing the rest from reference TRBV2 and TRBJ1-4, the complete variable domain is EPEVTQTPSHQVTQMGQEVILRCVPISNHLYFYWYRQILGQKVEFLVSFYNNEISEKSEIFDDQFSVERPDGSNFTLKIRSTKLEDSAMYFCASSGVTGTNEKLFFGSGTQLSVL.

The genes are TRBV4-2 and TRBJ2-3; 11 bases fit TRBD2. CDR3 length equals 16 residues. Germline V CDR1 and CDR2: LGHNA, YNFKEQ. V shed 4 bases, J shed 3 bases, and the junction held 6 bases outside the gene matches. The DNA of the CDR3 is TGTGCCAGCAGCCCCTTAGCGGGGGGGCTAACAGATACGCAGTATTTT. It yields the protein CASSPLAGGLTDTQYF.

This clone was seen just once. This CDR3 reads CASRPGGQGTDTQYF. The DNA for the CDR3 is TGTGCCAGTAGACCCGGCGGACAGGGCACAGATACGCAGTATTTT. The J gene is TRBJ2-3, the V gene TRBV19; 7 nucleotides agree with TRBD1. The V segment lost 6 bases and the J segment 1 base; nucleotides outside the gene matches: 7. This CDR3 is built from 15 residues. In germline, CDR1 is LNHDA, CDR2 SQIVND (reference sequence).

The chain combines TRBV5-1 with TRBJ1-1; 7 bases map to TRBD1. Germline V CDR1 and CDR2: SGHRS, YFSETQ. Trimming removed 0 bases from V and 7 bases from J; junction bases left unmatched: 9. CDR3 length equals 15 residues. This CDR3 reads CASSLDLSGTDEAFF. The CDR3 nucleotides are TGCGCCAGCAGCTTGGACCTTTCCGGGACAGATGAAGCTTTCTTT. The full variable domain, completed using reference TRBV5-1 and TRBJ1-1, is KAGVTQTPRYLIKTRGQQVTLSCSPISGHRSVSWYQQTPGQGLQFLFEYFSETQRNKGNFPGRFSGRQFSNSRSEMNVSTLELGDSALYLCASSLDLSGTDEAFFGQGTRLTVV.

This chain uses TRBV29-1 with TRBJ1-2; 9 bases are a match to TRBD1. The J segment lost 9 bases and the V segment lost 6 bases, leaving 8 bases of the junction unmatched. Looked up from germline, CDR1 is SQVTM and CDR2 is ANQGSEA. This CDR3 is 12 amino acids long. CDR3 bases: TGCAGCGTGGGACAGGGCCCGCCAAGCTACACCTTC. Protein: CSVGQGPPSYTF. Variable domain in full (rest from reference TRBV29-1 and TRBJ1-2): SAVISQKPSRDICQRGTSLTIQCQVDSQVTMMFWYRQQPGQSLTLIATANQGSEATYESGFVIDKFPISRPNLTFSTLTVSNMSPEDSSIYLCSVGQGPPSYTFGSGTRLTVV.

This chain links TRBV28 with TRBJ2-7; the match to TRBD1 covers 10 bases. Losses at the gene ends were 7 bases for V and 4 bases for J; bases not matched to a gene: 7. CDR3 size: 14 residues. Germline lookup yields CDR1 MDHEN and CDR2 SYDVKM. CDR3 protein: CASNGGQGIYEQYF. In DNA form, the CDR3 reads TGTGCCAGCAATGGGGGACAGGGGATTTACGAGCAGTACTTC.

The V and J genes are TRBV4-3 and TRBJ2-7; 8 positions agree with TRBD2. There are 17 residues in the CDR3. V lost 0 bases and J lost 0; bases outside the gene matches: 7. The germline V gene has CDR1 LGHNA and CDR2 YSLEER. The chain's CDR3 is CASSQETGTRSSYEQYF. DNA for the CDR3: TGCGCCAGCAGCCAAGAGACCGGGACTAGGAGCTCCTACGAGCAGTACTTC.

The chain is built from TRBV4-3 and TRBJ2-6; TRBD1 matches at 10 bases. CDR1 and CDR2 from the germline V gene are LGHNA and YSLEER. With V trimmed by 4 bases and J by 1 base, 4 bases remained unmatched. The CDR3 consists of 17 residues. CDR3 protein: CASSPGTGVSGANVLTF. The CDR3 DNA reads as TGCGCCAGCAGCCCCGGGACAGGGGTTTCTGGGGCCAACGTCCTGACTTTC.